This is a list of T cell receptor beta chains from one sample in a study of beta chain features in type 1 diabetes. The protocol was immunoSEQ multiplex PCR, while the TCRdb copy is restricted to in-frame clones and leaves out a portion. There are approximately 400,000 clones in the sample; about 14% occur only once, and approximately 0.02% lies in the top ten. Sequencing was performed on naive CD4+ T cells from blood. These receptor sequences come from a woman aged 18-30 years in good health. Both conserved end residues are part of each CDR3. A D gene is named only where the DNA matches it firmly. Part of the rows lack a size; the others show once, few, many or a class for expanded clones.

abundance: -; d_gene: TRBD1; v_gene: TRBV19; j_gene: TRBJ2-5; CDR3aa: CASSMGQGSVRTQYF; CDR3nt: TGTGCCAGTAGTATGGGACAGGGATCGGTTCGGACCCAGTACTTC
abundance: -; d_gene: TRBD2; v_gene: TRBV4-2; j_gene: TRBJ2-3; CDR3aa: CASSPAGTSVRGPGDTQYF; CDR3nt: TGTGCCAGCAGCCCAGCCGGGACTAGCGTTAGGGGGCCAGGAGATACGCAGTATTTT
abundance: few; d_gene: TRBD1; v_gene: TRBV7-9; j_gene: TRBJ2-5; CDR3aa: CAVPRQGVRETQYF; CDR3nt: TGTGCCGTCCCCAGACAGGGGGTGCGAGAGACCCAGTACTTC
abundance: few; d_gene: -; v_gene: TRBV5-1; j_gene: TRBJ2-1; CDR3aa: CASSLVGGHNEQFF; CDR3nt: TGCGCCAGCAGCTTGGTCGGGGGGCACAATGAGCAGTTCTTC
abundance: few; d_gene: TRBD1; v_gene: TRBV4-1; j_gene: TRBJ1-1; CDR3aa: CASSQQGQGQLGAEAFF; CDR3nt: TGCGCCAGCAGCCAACAAGGACAGGGGCAGCTTGGGGCTGAAGCTTTCTTT
abundance: -; d_gene: TRBD2; v_gene: TRBV6-5; j_gene: TRBJ2-1; CDR3aa: CASTTSSSGVYEQFF; CDR3nt: TGTGCCAGCACAACGTCATCTAGCGGAGTCTATGAGCAGTTCTTC
abundance: -; d_gene: TRBD1; v_gene: TRBV5-1; j_gene: TRBJ2-3; CDR3aa: CASSSRQGSTDTQYF; CDR3nt: TGCGCCAGCAGCTCAAGACAGGGCAGCACAGATACGCAGTATTTT
abundance: -; d_gene: -; v_gene: TRBV7-9; j_gene: TRBJ2-5; CDR3aa: CASGFSRGLQETQYF; CDR3nt: TGTGCCAGCGGCTTCTCGAGAGGGCTCCAAGAGACCCAGTACTTC
abundance: -; d_gene: -; v_gene: TRBV5-1; j_gene: TRBJ2-5; CDR3aa: CASSLEQQETQYF; CDR3nt: TGCGCCAGCAGCTTGGAACAGCAAGAGACCCAGTACTTC
abundance: -; d_gene: -; v_gene: TRBV5-1; j_gene: TRBJ2-1; CDR3aa: CASSLVLGSPNEQFF; CDR3nt: TGCGCCAGCAGCTTGGTCTTAGGGAGTCCGAATGAGCAGTTCTTC
abundance: -; d_gene: TRBD2; v_gene: TRBV28; j_gene: TRBJ2-7; CDR3aa: CASRPGLAGASGQYF; CDR3nt: TGTGCCAGCAGGCCCGGACTAGCGGGAGCCAGTGGGCAGTACTTC
abundance: -; d_gene: -; v_gene: TRBV7-3; j_gene: TRBJ1-1; CDR3aa: CASSSKHRGAAEAFF; CDR3nt: TGTGCCAGCAGCTCCAAGCACCGGGGGGCTGCTGAAGCTTTCTTT
abundance: -; d_gene: -; v_gene: TRBV7-9; j_gene: TRBJ2-7; CDR3aa: CASFNPGGRYEQYF; CDR3nt: TGTGCCAGCTTTAACCCGGGGGGCAGGTACGAGCAGTACTTC
abundance: few; d_gene: TRBD1; v_gene: TRBV5-4; j_gene: TRBJ2-3; CDR3aa: CASSASRGQADTQYF; CDR3nt: TGTGCCAGCAGCGCCTCCAGGGGGCAGGCAGATACGCAGTATTTT
abundance: -; d_gene: -; v_gene: TRBV6-5; j_gene: TRBJ1-2; CDR3aa: CASSSAGVRDTF; CDR3nt: TGTGCCAGCAGTTCCGCGGGGGTAAGGGACACCTTC
abundance: -; d_gene: -; v_gene: TRBV30; j_gene: TRBJ1-5; CDR3aa: CAWSRTDSNQPQHF; CDR3nt: TGTGCCTGGAGTAGGACAGATAGCAATCAGCCCCAGCATTTT
abundance: few; d_gene: -; v_gene: TRBV7-2; j_gene: TRBJ2-7; CDR3aa: CASSPRQIPVEQYF; CDR3nt: TGTGCCAGCAGCCCTAGACAGATACCGGTTGAGCAGTACTTC
abundance: few; d_gene: TRBD1; v_gene: TRBV5-1; j_gene: TRBJ1-2; CDR3aa: CASSPGQRDGYTF; CDR3nt: TGCGCCAGCAGTCCGGGACAGAGGGATGGCTACACCTTC
abundance: -; d_gene: TRBD2; v_gene: TRBV15; j_gene: TRBJ2-3; CDR3aa: CATSRTIFVGGSWADTQYF; CDR3nt: TGTGCCACCAGCAGAACCATATTCGTAGGCGGGAGTTGGGCAGATACGCAGTATTTT
abundance: few; d_gene: TRBD1; v_gene: TRBV30; j_gene: TRBJ2-1; CDR3aa: CAWSLRQGYLGQFF; CDR3nt: TGTGCCTGGAGTTTGAGACAGGGATATTTAGGGCAGTTCTTC
abundance: -; d_gene: -; v_gene: TRBV28; j_gene: TRBJ2-7; CDR3aa: CASRPPSRYEQYF; CDR3nt: TGTGCCAGCAGGCCCCCATCCCGGTACGAGCAGTACTTC
abundance: few; d_gene: TRBD1; v_gene: TRBV7-2; j_gene: TRBJ2-7; CDR3aa: CASSRLQGAPGGEQYF; CDR3nt: TGTGCCAGCAGCCGTTTACAGGGGGCCCCGGGAGGCGAGCAGTACTTC
abundance: -; d_gene: TRBD2; v_gene: TRBV6-5; j_gene: TRBJ2-5; CDR3aa: CASSYKGLAGKETQYF; CDR3nt: TGTGCCAGCAGTTACAAGGGACTAGCGGGAAAAGAGACCCAGTACTTC
abundance: few; d_gene: -; v_gene: TRBV25-1; j_gene: TRBJ2-7; CDR3aa: CASSLLGQEQYF; CDR3nt: TGTGCCAGCAGTCTTTTGGGCCAGGAGCAGTACTTC
abundance: -; d_gene: -; v_gene: TRBV15; j_gene: TRBJ2-5; CDR3aa: CATSRVRETQYF; CDR3nt: TGTGCCACCAGCAGAGTCCGGGAGACCCAGTACTTC
abundance: -; d_gene: TRBD2; v_gene: TRBV19; j_gene: TRBJ2-7; CDR3aa: CASRSGLAGVNEQYF; CDR3nt: TGTGCCAGTAGGTCGGGACTAGCGGGAGTTAACGAGCAGTACTTC
abundance: -; d_gene: -; v_gene: TRBV28; j_gene: TRBJ2-5; CDR3aa: CASSRPDRTETQYF; CDR3nt: TGTGCCAGCAGTAGACCTGACAGAACCGAGACCCAGTACTTC
abundance: -; d_gene: -; v_gene: TRBV18; j_gene: TRBJ1-2; CDR3aa: CASSPNPPRTGNYGYTF; CDR3nt: TGTGCCAGCTCACCAAATCCCCCCCGTACAGGGAACTATGGCTACACCTTC
abundance: few; d_gene: TRBD1; v_gene: TRBV25-1; j_gene: TRBJ2-4; CDR3aa: CASSGQGSAKNIQYF; CDR3nt: TGTGCCAGCAGCGGACAGGGTTCGGCCAAAAACATTCAGTACTTC
abundance: few; d_gene: -; v_gene: TRBV11-2; j_gene: TRBJ2-7; CDR3aa: CASSLDDPATPYEQYF; CDR3nt: TGTGCCAGCAGCTTAGATGACCCAGCGACCCCCTACGAGCAGTACTTC
abundance: few; d_gene: TRBD1; v_gene: TRBV5-1; j_gene: TRBJ2-5; CDR3aa: CASRRDRGETQYF; CDR3nt: TGCGCCAGCCGCCGAGACAGGGGAGAGACCCAGTACTTC
abundance: -; d_gene: TRBD1; v_gene: TRBV7-9; j_gene: TRBJ2-6; CDR3aa: CASSLVTGQGASGANVLTF; CDR3nt: TGTGCCAGCAGCTTAGTGACGGGACAGGGGGCCTCTGGGGCCAACGTCCTGACTTTC
abundance: -; d_gene: TRBD1; v_gene: TRBV6-1; j_gene: TRBJ2-5; CDR3aa: CASSSGQGIQETQYF; CDR3nt: TGTGCCAGCAGCTCGGGACAGGGCATCCAAGAGACCCAGTACTTC
abundance: few; d_gene: TRBD2; v_gene: TRBV5-4; j_gene: TRBJ2-1; CDR3aa: CASTTPREVEQFF; CDR3nt: TGTGCCAGCACCACCCCGCGGGAGGTTGAGCAGTTCTTC
abundance: few; d_gene: -; v_gene: TRBV28; j_gene: TRBJ2-1; CDR3aa: CASSSQWRPEQFF; CDR3nt: TGTGCCAGCAGTTCCCAATGGCGGCCAGAGCAGTTCTTC
abundance: -; d_gene: TRBD2; v_gene: TRBV29-1; j_gene: TRBJ2-2; CDR3aa: CSARGTSGSNTGELFF; CDR3nt: TGCAGCGCCAGGGGGACTAGCGGTTCTAACACCGGGGAGCTGTTTTTT
abundance: -; d_gene: -; v_gene: TRBV7-2; j_gene: TRBJ2-1; CDR3aa: CASSQPGRGRGEQFF; CDR3nt: TGTGCCAGCAGTCAACCCGGCAGGGGTCGGGGTGAGCAGTTCTTC
abundance: few; d_gene: -; v_gene: TRBV30; j_gene: TRBJ1-1; CDR3aa: CAWSGQANTEAFF; CDR3nt: TGTGCCTGGAGTGGACAGGCGAACACTGAAGCTTTCTTT
abundance: few; d_gene: -; v_gene: TRBV5-4; j_gene: TRBJ1-4; CDR3aa: CASSLALTMANEKLFF; CDR3nt: TGTGCCAGCAGCTTGGCCCTGACAATGGCTAATGAAAAACTGTTTTTT
abundance: -; d_gene: -; v_gene: TRBV7-3; j_gene: TRBJ2-3; CDR3aa: CASSLTGLVAQYF; CDR3nt: TGTGCCAGCAGCTTAACGGGGCTAGTCGCGCAGTATTTT
abundance: few; d_gene: -; v_gene: TRBV4-2; j_gene: TRBJ1-3; CDR3aa: CASSPVGGTIYF; CDR3nt: TGTGCCAGCAGCCCGGTTGGAGGGACCATATATTTT
abundance: few; d_gene: TRBD2; v_gene: TRBV4-2; j_gene: TRBJ2-3; CDR3aa: CASSQDTPAGGTTDTQYF; CDR3nt: TGTGCCAGCAGCCAAGACACGCCGGCGGGAGGGACCACAGATACGCAGTATTTT
abundance: -; d_gene: TRBD2; v_gene: TRBV4-3; j_gene: TRBJ2-7; CDR3aa: CASSQAGTSGYEQYF; CDR3nt: TGCGCCAGCAGCCAGGCAGGGACTAGCGGCTACGAGCAGTACTTC
abundance: few; d_gene: -; v_gene: TRBV9; j_gene: TRBJ2-1; CDR3aa: CASSVGTGSYNEQFF; CDR3nt: TGTGCCAGCAGCGTAGGAACCGGCTCCTACAATGAGCAGTTCTTC
abundance: -; d_gene: -; v_gene: TRBV18; j_gene: TRBJ1-1; CDR3aa: CASSPQGGLGTEAFF; CDR3nt: TGTGCCAGCTCACCTCAGGGAGGACTCGGAACTGAAGCTTTCTTT
abundance: -; d_gene: TRBD1; v_gene: TRBV7-2; j_gene: TRBJ1-2; CDR3aa: CASSLATGANYGYTF; CDR3nt: TGTGCCAGCAGCTTGGCGACAGGGGCTAACTATGGCTACACCTTC
abundance: -; d_gene: TRBD2; v_gene: TRBV4-2; j_gene: TRBJ2-2; CDR3aa: CASRVLGSGRADTGELFF; CDR3nt: TGTGCCAGCAGAGTCCTCGGTAGCGGGAGGGCCGACACCGGGGAGCTGTTTTTT
abundance: few; d_gene: -; v_gene: TRBV19; j_gene: TRBJ1-1; CDR3aa: CASLYGGTNTEAFF; CDR3nt: TGTGCCAGTCTCTATGGGGGGACGAACACTGAAGCTTTCTTT
abundance: few; d_gene: -; v_gene: TRBV5-1; j_gene: TRBJ2-7; CDR3aa: CASSLAPGEAYEQYF; CDR3nt: TGCGCCAGCAGCTTGGCGCCAGGGGAAGCCTACGAGCAGTACTTC
abundance: few; d_gene: TRBD2; v_gene: TRBV4-1; j_gene: TRBJ2-1; CDR3aa: CASSEGLARPNEQFF; CDR3nt: TGCGCCAGCAGCGAGGGACTAGCGAGACCCAATGAGCAGTTCTTC